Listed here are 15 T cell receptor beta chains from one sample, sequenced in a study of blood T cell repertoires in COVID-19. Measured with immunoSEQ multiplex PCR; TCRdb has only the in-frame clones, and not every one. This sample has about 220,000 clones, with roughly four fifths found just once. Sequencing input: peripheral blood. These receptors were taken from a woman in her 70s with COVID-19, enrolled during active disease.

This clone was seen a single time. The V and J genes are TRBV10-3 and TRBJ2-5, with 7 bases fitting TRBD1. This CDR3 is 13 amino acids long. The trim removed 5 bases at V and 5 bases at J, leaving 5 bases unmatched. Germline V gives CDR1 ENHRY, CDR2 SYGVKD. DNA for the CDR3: TGTGCCATCAGTACAGGGGTTGGGGAGACCCAGTACTTC. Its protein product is CAISTGVGETQYF.

CDR3 protein: CASARAESNEQFF. CDR3 DNA sequence: TGTGCCAGCGCCAGGGCGGAGAGCAATGAGCAGTTCTTC. This chain joins TRBV7-2 and TRBJ2-1, with D possibly matching TRBD1 (5 bases). Germline CDR1 SGHTA, CDR2 FQGNSA. The ends were cut back, 8 bases at V and 6 bases at J, with 14 bases in the middle. The CDR3 contains 13 residues.

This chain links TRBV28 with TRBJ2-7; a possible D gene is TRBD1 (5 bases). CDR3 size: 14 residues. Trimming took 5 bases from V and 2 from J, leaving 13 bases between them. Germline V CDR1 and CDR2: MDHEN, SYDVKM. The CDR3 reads CASSGHPATYEQYF. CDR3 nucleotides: TGTGCCAGCAGTGGACACCCGGCTACCTACGAGCAGTACTTC.

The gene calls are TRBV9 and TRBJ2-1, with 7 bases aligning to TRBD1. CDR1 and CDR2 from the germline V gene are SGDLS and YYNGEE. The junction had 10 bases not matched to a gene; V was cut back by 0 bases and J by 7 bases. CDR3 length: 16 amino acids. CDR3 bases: TGTGCCAGCAGCGTAGCCCTGCAGGGGGTGGTAAATGAGCAGTTCTTC. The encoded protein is CASSVALQGVVNEQFF. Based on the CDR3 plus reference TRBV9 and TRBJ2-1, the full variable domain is DSGVTQTPKHLITATGQRVTLRCSPRSGDLSVYWYQQSLDQGLQFLIQYYNGEERAKGNILERFSAQQFPDLHSELNLSSLELGDSALYFCASSVALQGVVNEQFFGPGTRLTVL.

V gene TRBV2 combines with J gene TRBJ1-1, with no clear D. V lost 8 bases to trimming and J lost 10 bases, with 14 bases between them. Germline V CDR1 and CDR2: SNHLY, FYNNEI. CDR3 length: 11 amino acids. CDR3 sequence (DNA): TGTGCCAGCGTAGTAGGATGGAGAGCTTTCTTT. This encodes CASVVGWRAFF.

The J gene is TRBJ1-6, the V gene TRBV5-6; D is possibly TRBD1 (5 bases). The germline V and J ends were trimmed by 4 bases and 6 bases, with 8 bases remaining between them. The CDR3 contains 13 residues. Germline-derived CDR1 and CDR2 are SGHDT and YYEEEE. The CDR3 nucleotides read TGTGCCAGCAGCGTTCAGGGTAATTCACCCCTCCACTTT. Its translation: CASSVQGNSPLHF. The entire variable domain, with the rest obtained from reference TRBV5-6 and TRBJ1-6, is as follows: DAGVTQSPTHLIKTRGQQVTLRCSPKSGHDTVSWYQQALGQGPQFIFQYYEEEERQRGNFPDRFSGHQFPNYSSELNVNALLLGDSALYLCASSVQGNSPLHFGNGTRLTVT.

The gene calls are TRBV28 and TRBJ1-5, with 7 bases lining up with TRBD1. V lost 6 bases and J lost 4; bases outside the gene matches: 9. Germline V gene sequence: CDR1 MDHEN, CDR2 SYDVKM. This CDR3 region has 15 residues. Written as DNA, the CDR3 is TGTGCCAGCAGGGGGATTGACAGGGTTAATCAGCCCCAGCATTTT. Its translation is CASRGIDRVNQPQHF.

CDR3 sequence: CAWSPTGPSYGYTF. The DNA for the CDR3 is TGTGCCTGGAGTCCCACCGGCCCTAGCTATGGCTACACCTTC. V and J are TRBV30 and TRBJ1-2; D remains unclear. Looked up from germline, CDR1 is GTSNPN and CDR2 is SVGIG (reference sequence). Deletions cut 2 bases from V and 4 bases from J, with 14 bases between. CDR3 size: 14 residues.

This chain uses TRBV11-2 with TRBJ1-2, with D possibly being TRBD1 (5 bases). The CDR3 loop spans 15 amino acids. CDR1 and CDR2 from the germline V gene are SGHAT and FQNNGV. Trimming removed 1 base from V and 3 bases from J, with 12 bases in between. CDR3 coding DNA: TGTGCCAGCAGCTTAGGCGGGGGTAGAGACTATGGCTACACCTTC. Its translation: CASSLGGGRDYGYTF. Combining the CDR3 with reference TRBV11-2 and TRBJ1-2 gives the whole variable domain EAGVAQSPRYKIIEKRQSVAFWCNPISGHATLYWYQQILGQGPKLLIQFQNNGVVDDSQLPKDRFSAERLKGVDSTLKIQPAKLEDSAVYLCASSLGGGRDYGYTFGSGTRLTVV.

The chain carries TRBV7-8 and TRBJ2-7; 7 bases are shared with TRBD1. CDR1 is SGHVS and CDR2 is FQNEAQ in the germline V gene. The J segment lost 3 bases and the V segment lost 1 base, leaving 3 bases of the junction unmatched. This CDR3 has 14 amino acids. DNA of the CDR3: TGTGCCAGCAGCTTAGAGGGGGCCAACTACGAGCAGTACTTC. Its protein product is CASSLEGANYEQYF.

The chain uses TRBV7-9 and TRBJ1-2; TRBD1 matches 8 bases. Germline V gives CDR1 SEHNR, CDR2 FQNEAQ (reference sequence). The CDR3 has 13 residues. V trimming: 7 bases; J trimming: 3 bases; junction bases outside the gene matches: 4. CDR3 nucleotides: TGTGCCAGCACCGGACAGGGTGACTATGGCTACACCTTC. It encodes CASTGQGDYGYTF.

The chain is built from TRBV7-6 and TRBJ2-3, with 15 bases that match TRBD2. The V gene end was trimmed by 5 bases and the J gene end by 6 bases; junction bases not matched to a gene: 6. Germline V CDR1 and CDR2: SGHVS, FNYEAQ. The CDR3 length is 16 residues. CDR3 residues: CASSATGTSGRDTQYF. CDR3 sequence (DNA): TGTGCCAGCAGCGCAACCGGGACTAGCGGGAGGGATACGCAGTATTTT.

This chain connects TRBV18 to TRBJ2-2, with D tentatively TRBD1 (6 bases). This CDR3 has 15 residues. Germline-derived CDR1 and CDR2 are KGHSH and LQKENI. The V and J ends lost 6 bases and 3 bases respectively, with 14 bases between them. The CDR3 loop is CASSLGTQYTGELFF. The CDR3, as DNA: TGTGCCAGCTCTCTTGGGACACAATACACCGGGGAGCTGTTTTTT.

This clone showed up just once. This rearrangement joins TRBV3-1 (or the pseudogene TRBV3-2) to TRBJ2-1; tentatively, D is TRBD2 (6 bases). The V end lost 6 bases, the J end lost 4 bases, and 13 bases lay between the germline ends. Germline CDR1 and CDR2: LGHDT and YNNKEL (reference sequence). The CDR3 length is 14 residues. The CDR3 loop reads CASRPGLSYNEQFF. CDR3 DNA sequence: TGTGCCAGCAGGCCGGGACTCTCATACAATGAGCAGTTCTTC.

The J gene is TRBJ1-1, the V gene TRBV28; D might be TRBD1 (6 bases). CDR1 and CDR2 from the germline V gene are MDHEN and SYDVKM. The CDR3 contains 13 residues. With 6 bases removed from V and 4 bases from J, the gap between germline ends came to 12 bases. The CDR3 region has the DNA TGTGCCAGCAGCACTACAGGGCCCACTGAAGCTTTCTTT. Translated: CASSTTGPTEAFF.